These 20 T cell receptor beta chains originate from one sample sequenced in a study of memory CD4+ T cells and cytomegalovirus serostatus. The sort gate was single viable CD3+CD4+CD8-CD45RO+ cells for memory CD4+ T cells. TCRdb keeps only in-frame clones here, not all; method: immunoSEQ multiplex PCR. The sample contains roughly 50,000 clones, over 75% of which appear only once. Material: memory CD4+ T cells from blood. The receptors here all came from an adult in good health and CMV-seronegative.

This clone was recorded a few times. This chain joins TRBV10-3 and TRBJ1-1; D is unclear. V was cut by 9 bases and J by 3 bases, with 20 bases left in between. This CDR3 contains 15 residues. CDR1 and CDR2 (germline): ENHRY, SYGVKD. The CDR3 DNA reads as TGTGCCATACTTAGGGAAAGTTACGGTGACACTGAAGCTTTCTTT. This gives the protein CAILRESYGDTEAFF.

This sequence joins TRBV7-2 and TRBJ2-1; D remains ambiguous. V lost 4 bases, J lost 7 bases, and 11 bases lay in between. The CDR3 is 13 amino acids. Looked up from germline, CDR1 is SGHTA and CDR2 is FQGNSA. CDR3 region: CASSSGLGNEQFF. The CDR3, as DNA: TGTGCCAGCAGCTCTGGTCTAGGGAATGAGCAGTTCTTC.

The rearrangement links TRBV4-1 to TRBJ1-2; TRBD1 matches at 9 bases. Trimming at V came to 2 bases and at J to 8 bases, leaving 12 bases not matched to a gene. CDR1 is MGHRA and CDR2 is YSYEKL in the germline V gene. The CDR3 extends over 16 amino acids. The CDR3, as DNA: TGCGCCAGCAGCCAAAGCGGGACAGGGACCCTAGGAGGCTACACCTTC. Translating gives CASSQSGTGTLGGYTF.

This clone has a handful of counts. V gene TRBV7-2 combines with J gene TRBJ2-2; D is undetermined. This CDR3 comprises 15 residues. Trimming stripped 1 base from V and 3 bases from J, with 9 bases between. CDR1 is SGHTA, CDR2 FQGNSA, per germline. The CDR3 nucleotides are TGTGCCAGCAGCTTAGGAAGGGAATACACCGGGGAGCTGTTTTTT. This gives the protein CASSLGREYTGELFF.

The chain recombines TRBV25-1 with TRBJ2-5, with TRBD2 matching over 9 bases. This CDR3 contains 18 residues. Germline V gene lookup returns CDR1 MGHDK and CDR2 SYGVNS. With 3 bases clipped from V and 5 bases from J, the junction kept 16 bases outside the gene matches. The CDR3 here is CASSDPSGDLAVVETQYF. In DNA, the CDR3 is TGTGCCAGCAGTGACCCTAGCGGGGATTTAGCGGTGGTTGAGACCCAGTACTTC. Combining the CDR3 with reference TRBV25-1 and TRBJ2-5 gives the whole variable domain EADIYQTPRYLVIGTGKKITLECSQTMGHDKMYWYQQDPGMELHLIHYSYGVNSTEKGDLSSESTVSRIRTEHFPLTLESARPSHTSQYLCASSDPSGDLAVVETQYFGPGTRLLVL.

This clone showed up just a few times. The V gene is TRBV2, the J gene TRBJ2-1; 11 bases agree with TRBD2. V dropped 1 base and J dropped 8; count of bases not matched to a gene: 4. CDR1 is SNHLY and CDR2 is FYNNEI in the germline V gene. The CDR3 is made up of 15 amino acids. The CDR3 nucleotides read TGTGCCAGCAGTGAAGAACTAGCGGGAGTATATGAGCAGTTCTTC. Translated: CASSEELAGVYEQFF.

V and J are TRBV29-1 and TRBJ1-1; TRBD1 matches 7 bases. Germline CDR1 and CDR2: SQVTM and ANQGSEA. V was pared by 7 bases and J by 1 base, with 12 bases of the junction left unmatched. The CDR3 is 15 amino acids. The CDR3 bases are TGCAGCGCCACAAGTAAGGGGGCGGGGAACACTGAAGCTTTCTTT. Protein sequence: CSATSKGAGNTEAFF.

Concerning this clone: The sample has other DNA sequences that encode this CDR3 too. This chain joins TRBV5-6 and TRBJ1-5; D gene uncertain. Trimming left V 0 bases short and J 0 bases short, with 7 bases between. CDR1 SGHDT and CDR2 YYEEEE come from the germline V gene. This CDR3 is built from 15 residues. The DNA for the CDR3 is TGTGCCAGCAGCTTGGCTGGAGATAGCAATCAGCCCCAGCATTTT. Residues: CASSLAGDSNQPQHF.

This clone was recorded only once. This chain uses TRBV10-3 with TRBJ2-1; D perhaps matches TRBD2 (6 bases). Germline V gene data show CDR1 as ENHRY and CDR2 as SYGVKD. Trimming removed 6 bases from V and 2 bases from J, with 14 bases in between. The CDR3 is 15 amino acids. The CDR3 DNA sequence: TGTGCCATCAGCGATAGCGGAGGGCCCTACAATGAGCAGTTCTTC. It specifies CAISDSGGPYNEQFF.

Of note for this clone: One end of the junction varies from germline; a read error may be responsible. The chain uses TRBV7-2 and TRBJ1-2, with D unresolved. The germline V gene has CDR1 SGHTA and CDR2 FQGNSA. CDR3 length: 11 amino acids. The CDR3 bases are TGTGCCAGCAGCTATAACAGCCCTCCTGACTTC. Its protein is CASSYNSPPDF.

This chain connects TRBV6-1 to TRBJ1-3, with D possibly matching TRBD1 (6 bases). The CDR3 sequence is 15 residues long. CDR1 is MNHNS, CDR2 SASEGT, per germline. V was clipped by 4 bases and J by 5 bases, with 15 bases between them. CDR3 nucleotides: TGTGCCAGCAGTGCCAAACAGGGTTTTAGAAACACCATATATTTT. Its translation is CASSAKQGFRNTIYF.

The CDR3 is CASSQVWVAGAKNIQYF. The CDR3 nucleotides read TGCGCCAGCAGCCAAGTATGGGTCGCTGGGGCCAAAAACATTCAGTACTTC. The chain carries TRBV4-1 and TRBJ2-4; D is undetermined. Germline V gene data show CDR1 as MGHRA and CDR2 as YSYEKL. The CDR3 has 17 residues. V lost 1 base and J 1 base, leaving 14 bases between the germline ends.

The chain recombines TRBV14 with TRBJ2-7, with D unresolved. Germline loops: CDR1 SGHDN, CDR2 FVKESK. V was trimmed by 0 bases and J by 10 bases, leaving 13 bases between them. The CDR3 spans 13 residues. CDR3 in DNA: TGTGCCAGCAGCCAAGAGGTGGCCGCCTTTCAGTACTTC. This translates into CASSQEVAAFQYF.

The chain uses TRBV21-1 and TRBJ2-5; the table's TRBD2 call for D was not verified on the DNA. TRBV21-1 is noted as a pseudogene. The CDR3 covers 17 residues. In nucleotides, the CDR3 is TGTGCCAGCAGCAAAGTTCGCGGGAAAGGATGTTCGGAGACCCAGTACTTC. It yields the protein CASSKVRGKGCSETQYF.

There are many counts of this clone. V usage is TRBV2 and J usage is TRBJ1-5, with TRBD1 matching over 9 bases. There are 13 residues in the CDR3. Germline V CDR1 and CDR2: SNHLY, FYNNEI. Trimming at V came to 6 bases and at J to 8 bases, leaving 5 bases not matched to a gene. CDR3 in amino acids: CASRGTGFEPQHF. In DNA, the CDR3 is TGTGCCAGCAGGGGGACAGGGTTTGAGCCCCAGCATTTT.

This clone was seen once. The V call is TRBV25-1, the J call TRBJ2-1, with 10 bases identical to TRBD2. V lost 3 bases to trimming and J lost 4 bases; unmatched junction nucleotides: 9. This CDR3 is built from 17 residues. Germline V lookup: CDR1 MGHDK, CDR2 SYGVNS. The CDR3 here is CASSDAGLAVIYNEQFF. The DNA of the CDR3 is TGTGCCAGCAGTGACGCCGGACTAGCGGTAATATACAATGAGCAGTTCTTC.

The chain employs TRBV6-6 and TRBJ1-6, with D possibly matching TRBD1 (6 bases). Germline CDR1 reads MNHNY; CDR2 reads SVGAGI (reference sequence). The CDR3 extends over 15 amino acids. V lost 0 bases to trimming and J lost 9 bases, with 12 bases between them. The CDR3 DNA follows: TGTGCCAGCAGTTACTCGCCCAGGGGAGGTTCACCCCTCCACTTT. The encoded protein is CASSYSPRGGSPLHF.

The chain's CDR3 is CASSLGGQPDSPLHF. CDR3 in DNA: TGTGCCAGCAGCTTAGGGGGACAGCCAGATTCACCCCTCCACTTT. The chain has TRBV7-9 and TRBJ1-6; 7 bases fit TRBD1. CDR1 and CDR2 from the germline V gene are SEHNR and FQNEAQ (reference sequence). J was trimmed by 8 bases and V by 1 base; bases with no gene match: 5. There are 15 residues in the CDR3.

V and J are TRBV20-1 and TRBJ1-1, with TRBD1 matching over 7 bases. CDR1 DFQATT and CDR2 SNEGSKA come from the germline V gene (reference sequence). This CDR3 is 11 amino acids long. The V segment lost 3 bases and the J segment 8 bases; nucleotides outside the gene matches: 3. The CDR3 loop reads CSASGQEEAFF. The CDR3 DNA reads TGCAGTGCTAGCGGACAGGAAGAAGCTTTCTTT.

This chain connects TRBV11-2 to TRBJ1-1, with D perhaps matching TRBD1 (6 bases). From germline, CDR1 is SGHAT and CDR2 FQNNGV. V was trimmed by 4 bases and J by 2 bases, leaving 14 bases between them. The CDR3 loop spans 15 amino acids. The CDR3: CASSWRPGANTEAFF. CDR3 in DNA: TGTGCCAGCAGCTGGAGGCCGGGGGCCAACACTGAAGCTTTCTTT.